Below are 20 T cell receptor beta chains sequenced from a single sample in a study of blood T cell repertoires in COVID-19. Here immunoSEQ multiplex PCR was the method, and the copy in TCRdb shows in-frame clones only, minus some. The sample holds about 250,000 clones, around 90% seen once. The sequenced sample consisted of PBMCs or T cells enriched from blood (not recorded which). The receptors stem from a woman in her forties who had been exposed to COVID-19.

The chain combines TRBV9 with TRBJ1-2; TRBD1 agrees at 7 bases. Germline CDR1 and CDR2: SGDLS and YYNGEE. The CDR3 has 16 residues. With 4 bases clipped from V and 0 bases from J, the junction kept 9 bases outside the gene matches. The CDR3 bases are TGTGCCAGCAGCCTCGAAAGGGACAGATCTAACTATGGCTACACCTTC. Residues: CASSLERDRSNYGYTF.

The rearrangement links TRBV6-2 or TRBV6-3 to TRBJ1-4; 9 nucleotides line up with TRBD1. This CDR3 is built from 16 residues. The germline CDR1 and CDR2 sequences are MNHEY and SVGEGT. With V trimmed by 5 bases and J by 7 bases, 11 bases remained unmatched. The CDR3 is CASSPGGWTGVEKLFF. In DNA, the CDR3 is TGTGCCAGCAGTCCGGGAGGGTGGACAGGGGTTGAAAAACTGTTTTTT.

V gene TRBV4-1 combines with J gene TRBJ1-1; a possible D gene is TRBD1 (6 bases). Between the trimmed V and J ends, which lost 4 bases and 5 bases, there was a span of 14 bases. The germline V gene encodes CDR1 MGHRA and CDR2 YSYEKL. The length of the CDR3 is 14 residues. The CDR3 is CASSLGTLETEAFF. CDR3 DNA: TGCGCCAGCAGCCTCGGGACACTGGAGACTGAAGCTTTCTTT.

CDR3 in DNA: TGTGCCTGGAACAGGGGGAGCTCCTACAATGAGCAGTTCTTC. Protein: CAWNRGSSYNEQFF. The chain is built from TRBV30 and TRBJ2-1, with 8 bases matching TRBD1. CDR3 size: 14 residues. Trimming removed 4 bases from V and 0 bases from J; junction bases left unmatched: 2. Germline-derived CDR1 and CDR2 are GTSNPN and SVGIG (reference sequence).

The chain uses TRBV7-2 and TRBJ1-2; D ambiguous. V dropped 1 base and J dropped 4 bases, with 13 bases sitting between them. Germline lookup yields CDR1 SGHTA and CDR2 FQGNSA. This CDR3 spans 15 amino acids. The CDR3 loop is CASSLGPGLTYGYTF. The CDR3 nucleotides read TGTGCCAGCAGCTTAGGACCCGGACTGACCTATGGCTACACCTTC.

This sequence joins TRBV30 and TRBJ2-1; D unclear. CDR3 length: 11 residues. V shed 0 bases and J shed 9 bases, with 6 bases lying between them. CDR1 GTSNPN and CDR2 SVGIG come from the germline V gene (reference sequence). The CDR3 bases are TGTGCCTGGAGTGTAGCCCCTGAGCAGTTCTTC. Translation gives CAWSVAPEQFF. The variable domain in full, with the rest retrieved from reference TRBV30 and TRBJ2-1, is SQTIHQWPATLVQPVGSPLSLECTVEGTSNPNLYWYRQAAGRGLQLLFYSVGIGQISSEVPQNLSASRPQDRQFILSSKKLLLSDSGFYLCAWSVAPEQFFGPGTRLTVL.

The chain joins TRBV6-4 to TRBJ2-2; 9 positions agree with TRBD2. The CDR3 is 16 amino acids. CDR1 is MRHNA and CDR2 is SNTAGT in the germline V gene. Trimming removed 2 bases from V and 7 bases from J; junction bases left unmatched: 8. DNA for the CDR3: TGTGCCAGCAGTGACCAGGCTAGCGGGAATAGCGGGGAGCTGTTTTTT. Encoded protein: CASSDQASGNSGELFF.

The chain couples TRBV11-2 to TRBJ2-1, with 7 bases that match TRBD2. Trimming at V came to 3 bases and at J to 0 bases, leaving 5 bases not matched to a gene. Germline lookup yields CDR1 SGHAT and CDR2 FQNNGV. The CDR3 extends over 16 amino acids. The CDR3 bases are TGTGCCAGCAGCTTGGGCGGGAGCCTCTCCTACAATGAGCAGTTCTTC. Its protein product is CASSLGGSLSYNEQFF.

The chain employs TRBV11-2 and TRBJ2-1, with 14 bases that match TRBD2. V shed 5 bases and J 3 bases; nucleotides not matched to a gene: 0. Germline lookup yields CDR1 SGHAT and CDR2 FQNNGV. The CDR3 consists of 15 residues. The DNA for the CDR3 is TGTGCCAGCAGCGGGACTAGCGGGAGCTACAATGAGCAGTTCTTC. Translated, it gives CASSGTSGSYNEQFF. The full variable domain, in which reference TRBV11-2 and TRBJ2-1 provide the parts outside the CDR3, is EAGVAQSPRYKIIEKRQSVAFWCNPISGHATLYWYQQILGQGPKLLIQFQNNGVVDDSQLPKDRFSAERLKGVDSTLKIQPAKLEDSAVYLCASSGTSGSYNEQFFGPGTRLTVL.

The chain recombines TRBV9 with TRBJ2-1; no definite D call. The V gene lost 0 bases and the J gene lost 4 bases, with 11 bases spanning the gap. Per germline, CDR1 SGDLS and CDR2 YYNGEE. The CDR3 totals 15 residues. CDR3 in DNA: TGTGCCAGCAGCGTAGTCGCTAACTCATACAATGAGCAGTTCTTC. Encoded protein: CASSVVANSYNEQFF.

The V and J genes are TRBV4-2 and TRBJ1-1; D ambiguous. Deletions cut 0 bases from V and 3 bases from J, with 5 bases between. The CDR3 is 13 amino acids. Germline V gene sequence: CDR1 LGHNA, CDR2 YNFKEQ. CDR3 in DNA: TGTGCCAGCAGCCAAGATGCAGACACTGAAGCTTTCTTT. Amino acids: CASSQDADTEAFF.

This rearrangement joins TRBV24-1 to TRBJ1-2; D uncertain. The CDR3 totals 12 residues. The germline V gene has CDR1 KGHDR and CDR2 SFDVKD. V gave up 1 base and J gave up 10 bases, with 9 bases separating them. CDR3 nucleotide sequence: TGTGCCACCAGTGATTTTGGGCAGACCTACACCTTC. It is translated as CATSDFGQTYTF.

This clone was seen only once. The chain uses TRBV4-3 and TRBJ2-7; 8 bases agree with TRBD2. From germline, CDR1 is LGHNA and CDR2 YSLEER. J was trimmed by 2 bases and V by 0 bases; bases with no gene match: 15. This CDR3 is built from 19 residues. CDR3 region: CASSQDPDPEPAGAYEQYV. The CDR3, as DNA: TGCGCCAGCAGCCAAGATCCCGACCCGGAGCCAGCGGGAGCCTACGAGCAGTACGTC.

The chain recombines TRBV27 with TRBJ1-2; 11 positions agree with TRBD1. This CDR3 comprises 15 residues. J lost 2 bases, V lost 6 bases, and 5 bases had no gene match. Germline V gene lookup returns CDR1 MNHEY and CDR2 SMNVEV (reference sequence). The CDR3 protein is CASSAGTGGNYGYTF. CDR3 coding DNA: TGTGCCAGCAGCGCCGGGACAGGGGGGAACTATGGCTACACCTTC.

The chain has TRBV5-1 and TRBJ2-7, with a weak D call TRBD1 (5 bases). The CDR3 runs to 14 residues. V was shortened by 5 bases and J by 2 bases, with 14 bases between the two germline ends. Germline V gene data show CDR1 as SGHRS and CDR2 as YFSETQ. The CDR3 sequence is CASSSSAGTYEQYF. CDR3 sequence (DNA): TGCGCCAGCAGTTCGTCGGCAGGGACCTACGAGCAGTACTTC.

CDR3 DNA sequence: TGTGCCAGCAGCTTCCGGGACAGGGGGCGAAGGGAGACCCAGTACTTC. This translates into CASSFRDRGRRETQYF. The V call is TRBV5-4, the J call TRBJ2-5; 12 bases line up with TRBD1. The CDR3 has 16 residues. The germline V gene has CDR1 SGHNT and CDR2 YYREEE (reference sequence). J gave up 5 bases and V 2 bases, and 7 bases lay outside the gene matches.

The CDR3, as DNA: TGTGCCAGCAGTTTTAGCATTATAGCGGGGGGTTACAATGAGCAGTTCTTC. This translates into CASSFSIIAGGYNEQFF. V is TRBV27 and J is TRBJ2-1; 10 bases are a match to TRBD2. V lost 3 bases, J lost 4 bases, and 9 bases stayed unmatched. The CDR3 loop spans 17 amino acids. The V gene's germline CDR1 is MNHEY and CDR2 SMNVEV (reference sequence).

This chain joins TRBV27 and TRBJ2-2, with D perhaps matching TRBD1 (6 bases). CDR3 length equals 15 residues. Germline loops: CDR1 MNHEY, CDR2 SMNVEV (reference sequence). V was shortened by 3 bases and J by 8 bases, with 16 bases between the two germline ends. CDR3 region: CASSFGVGGTGELFF. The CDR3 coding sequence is TGTGCCAGCAGTTTTGGTGTAGGGGGAACTGGGGAGCTGTTTTTT.

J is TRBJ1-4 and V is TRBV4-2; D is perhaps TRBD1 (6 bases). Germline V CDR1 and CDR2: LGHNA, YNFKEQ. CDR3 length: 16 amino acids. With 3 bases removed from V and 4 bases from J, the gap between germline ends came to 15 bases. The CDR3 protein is CASSHPQTGLNEKLFF. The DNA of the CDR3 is TGTGCCAGCAGCCATCCCCAGACAGGCCTTAATGAAAAACTGTTTTTT.

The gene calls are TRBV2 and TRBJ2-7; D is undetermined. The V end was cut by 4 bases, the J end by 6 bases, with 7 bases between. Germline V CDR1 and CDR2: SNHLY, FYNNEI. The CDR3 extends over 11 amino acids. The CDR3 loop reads CASSGPTEQYF. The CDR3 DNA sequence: TGTGCCAGCAGTGGGCCCACCGAGCAGTACTTC.